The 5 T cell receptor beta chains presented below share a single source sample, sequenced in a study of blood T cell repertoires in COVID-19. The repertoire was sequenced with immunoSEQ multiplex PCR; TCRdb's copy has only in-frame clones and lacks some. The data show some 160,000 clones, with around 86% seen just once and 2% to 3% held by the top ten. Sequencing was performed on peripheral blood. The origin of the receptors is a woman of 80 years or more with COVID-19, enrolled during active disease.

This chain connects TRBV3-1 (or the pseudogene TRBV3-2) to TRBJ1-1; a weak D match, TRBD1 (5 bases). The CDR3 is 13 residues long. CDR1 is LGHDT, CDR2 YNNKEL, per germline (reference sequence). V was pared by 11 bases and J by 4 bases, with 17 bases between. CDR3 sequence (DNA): TGTGCCGCCGGCACCCGGGGGGGCACTGAAGCTTTCTTT. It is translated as CAAGTRGGTEAFF.

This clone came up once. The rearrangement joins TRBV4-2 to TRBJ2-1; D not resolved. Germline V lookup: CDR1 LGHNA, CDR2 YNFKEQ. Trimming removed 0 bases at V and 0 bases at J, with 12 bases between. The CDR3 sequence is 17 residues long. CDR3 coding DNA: TGTGCCAGCAGCCAAGATGCAGGCGAAAGCTCCTACAATGAGCAGTTCTTC. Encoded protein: CASSQDAGESSYNEQFF.

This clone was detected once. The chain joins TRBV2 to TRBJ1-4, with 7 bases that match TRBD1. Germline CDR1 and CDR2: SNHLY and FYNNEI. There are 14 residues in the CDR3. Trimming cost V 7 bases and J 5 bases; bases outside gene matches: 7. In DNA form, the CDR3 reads TGTGCCAGCACCCTGAACAGGGGAAATGAAAAACTGTTTTTT. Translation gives CASTLNRGNEKLFF.

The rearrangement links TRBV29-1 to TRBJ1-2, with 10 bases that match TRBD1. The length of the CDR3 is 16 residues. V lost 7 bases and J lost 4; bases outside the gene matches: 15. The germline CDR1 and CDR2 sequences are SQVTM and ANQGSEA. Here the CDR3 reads CSASRGQGTRGYGYTF. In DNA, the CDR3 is TGCAGCGCCTCTCGGGGACAGGGGACACGTGGCTATGGCTACACCTTC.

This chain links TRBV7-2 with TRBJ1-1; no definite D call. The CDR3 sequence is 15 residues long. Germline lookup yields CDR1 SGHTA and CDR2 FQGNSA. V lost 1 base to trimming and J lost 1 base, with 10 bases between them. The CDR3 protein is CASSLETRANTEAFF. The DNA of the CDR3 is TGTGCCAGCAGCTTAGAAACGAGGGCGAACACTGAAGCTTTCTTT.